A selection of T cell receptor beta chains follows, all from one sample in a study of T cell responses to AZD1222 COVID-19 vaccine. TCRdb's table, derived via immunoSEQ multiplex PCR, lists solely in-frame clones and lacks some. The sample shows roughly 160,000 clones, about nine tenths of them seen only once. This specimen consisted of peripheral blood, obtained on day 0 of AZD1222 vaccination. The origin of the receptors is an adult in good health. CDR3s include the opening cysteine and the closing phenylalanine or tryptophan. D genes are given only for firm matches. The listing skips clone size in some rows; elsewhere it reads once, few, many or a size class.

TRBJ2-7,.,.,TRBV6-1,TGTGCCAGCAGTGATGGACAGTCCCCCTACGAGCAGTACTTC,CASSDGQSPYEQYF
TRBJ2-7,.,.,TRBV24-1,TGTGCCACCAGTGACCTAGACAGTGGCGAGCAGTACTTC,CATSDLDSGEQYF
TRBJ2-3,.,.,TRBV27,TGTGCCAGCAGTCCCCTTAGTTATGATACGCAGTATTTT,CASSPLSYDTQYF
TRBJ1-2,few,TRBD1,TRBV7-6,TGTGCCAGCAGCTTGGGGTCGACCGGGACAGTCTATGGCTACACCTTC,CASSLGSTGTVYGYTF
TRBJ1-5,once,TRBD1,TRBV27,TGTGCCAGCAGTCCAGGACAGGGGGCAAGGGGGCCCCAGCATTTT,CASSPGQGARGPQHF
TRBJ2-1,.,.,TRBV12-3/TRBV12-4,TGTGCCAGTGAGGGAGGAGTCAATGAGCAGTTCTTC,CASEGGVNEQFF
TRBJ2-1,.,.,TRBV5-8,TGTGCCAGCACCCGAGCACGGTCTACCTCCTACAATGAGCAGTTCTTC,CASTRARSTSYNEQFF
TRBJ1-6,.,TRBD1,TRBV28,TGTGCCAGCACAATAGGGACAGGGGAGAATTCACCCCTCCACTTT,CASTIGTGENSPLHF
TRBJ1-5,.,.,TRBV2,TGTGCCAGCAGTGACCCCAGGGTGTTCAATCAGCCCCAGCATTTT,CASSDPRVFNQPQHF
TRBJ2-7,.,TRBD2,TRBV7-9,TGTGCCAGCAGCTCGTTTCGGGCGGGGGGCCCCTACGAGCAGTACTTC,CASSSFRAGGPYEQYF
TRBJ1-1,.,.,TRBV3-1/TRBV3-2,TGTGCCAGCAGCCGAGTGCCCTCTGAAGCTTTCTTT,CASSRVPSEAFF
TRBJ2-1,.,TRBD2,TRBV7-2,TGTGCCAGCAGCTTAGCGCCCAGCGGGGGGGACAATGAGCAGTTCTTC,CASSLAPSGGDNEQFF
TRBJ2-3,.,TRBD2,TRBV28,TGTGCCAGCAGTTTGGGGCTAGCGGTTACAGATACGCAGTATTTT,CASSLGLAVTDTQYF
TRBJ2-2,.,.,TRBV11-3,TGTGCCAGCAGCCGAGGGACATCGAACACCGGGGAGCTGTTTTTT,CASSRGTSNTGELFF
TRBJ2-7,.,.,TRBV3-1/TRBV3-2,TGTGCCAGCAGCCAAGACAGATACGAGCAGTACTTC,CASSQDRYEQYF
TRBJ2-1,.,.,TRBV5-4,TGTGCCAGCTGCGAGGGGAACCCCTACAATGAGCAGTTCTTC,CASCEGNPYNEQFF
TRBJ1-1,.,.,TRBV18,TGTGCCAGCTCACCACGTTCAAGCGGGACTGAAGCTTTCTTT,CASSPRSSGTEAFF
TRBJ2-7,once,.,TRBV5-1,TGCGCCAGCAGCAGTAACAGGGACGAGCAGTACTTC,CASSSNRDEQYF
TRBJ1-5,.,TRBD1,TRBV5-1,TGCGCCAGCAGCTCACAGGGGGTGGGTGAGCCCCAGCATTTT,CASSSQGVGEPQHF
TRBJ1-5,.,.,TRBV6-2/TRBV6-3,TGTGCCAGCAGTTACTGGGCGGGAGGTAGTCAGCCCCAGCATTTT,CASSYWAGGSQPQHF
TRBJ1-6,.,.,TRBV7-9,TGTGCCAGCAGCTCAGGAAGGACCCATTCACCCCTCCACTTT,CASSSGRTHSPLHF
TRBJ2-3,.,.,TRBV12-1,TGTGCCAGCAGCTTTCGGGCTAGCGGGGGGGTAAGCACAGATACGCAGTATTTT,CASSFRASGGVSTDTQYF
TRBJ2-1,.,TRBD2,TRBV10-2,TGCGCCAGCAGCGATATGACTAGCGGGGGGGCGGATGAGCAGTTCTTC,CASSDMTSGGADEQFF
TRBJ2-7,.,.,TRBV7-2,TGTGCCAGCAGCCCGCGGACGGATACTAATGCGTACTTC,CASSPRTDTNAYF
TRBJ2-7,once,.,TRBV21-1,TGTGCCAGCAGCAAGGGCGCAAACTTATGGGGCGACAGGGGCTCCTACGAGCAGTACTTC,CASSKGANLWGDRGSYEQYF
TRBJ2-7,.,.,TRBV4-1,TGCGCCAGCAGCCAAGCGAGGGGGGAGCAGTACTTC,CASSQARGEQYF
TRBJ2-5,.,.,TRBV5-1,TGCGCCAGCAGCTTAAGGCTCAAAGAGACCCAGTACTTC,CASSLRLKETQYF
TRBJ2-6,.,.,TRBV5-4,TGTGCCAGCAGCTGGAACAGAGGATCTGGGGCCAACGTCCTGACTTTC,CASSWNRGSGANVLTF
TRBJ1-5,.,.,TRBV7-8,TGTGCCAGCAGCTTAGGTTCCAGGTTAGGGAATCAGCCCCAGCATTTT,CASSLGSRLGNQPQHF
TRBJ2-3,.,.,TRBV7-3,TGTGCCAGCAGCTTACGGCTAGGGGGGCTCACAGATACGCAGTATTTT,CASSLRLGGLTDTQYF
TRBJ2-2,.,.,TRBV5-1,TGCGCCAGCCCCTCGGAGGCCGGGGAGCTGTTTTTT,CASPSEAGELFF
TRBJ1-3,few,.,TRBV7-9,TGTGCCAGCATCCACGGGGGATTTAACGCTGGAAACACCATATATTTT,CASIHGGFNAGNTIYF
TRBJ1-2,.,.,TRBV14,TGTGCCAGCAGCCAAGTCCCCTATGGCTACACCTTC,CASSQVPYGYTF
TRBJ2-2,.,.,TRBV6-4,TGTGCCAGCAGTGAAGGGAACACCGGGGAGCTGTTTTTT,CASSEGNTGELFF
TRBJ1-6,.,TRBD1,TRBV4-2,TGTGCCAGCAGCCAGGGACAGGGAGTGGAGAATTCACCCCTCCACTTT,CASSQGQGVENSPLHF
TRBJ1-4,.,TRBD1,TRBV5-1,TGCGCCAGCAGCTGGACAGGGTTGAAGGTGGTCAGTGAAAAACTGTTTTTT,CASSWTGLKVVSEKLFF
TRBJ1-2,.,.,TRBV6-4,TGTGCCAGCAGTGACCCGATTATAAGTGGCTACACCTTC,CASSDPIISGYTF
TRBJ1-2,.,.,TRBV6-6,TGTGCCAGCAGTTACTCGTCCCTACCCTATAACTACACCTTC,CASSYSSLPYNYTF
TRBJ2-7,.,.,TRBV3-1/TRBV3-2,TGTGCCAGCAGCCAAGGCGGGGATCGGGAGCAGTACTTC,CASSQGGDREQYF
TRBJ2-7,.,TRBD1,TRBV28,TGTGCCAGCAGTTCAGGGGGACGCTCCTACGAGCAGTACTTC,CASSSGGRSYEQYF
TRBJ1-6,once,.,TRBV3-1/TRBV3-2,TGTGCCAGCAGCCTGGGGGCCAGGAATGATTCACCCCTCCACTTT,CASSLGARNDSPLHF
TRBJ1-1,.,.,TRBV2,TGTGCCAGCAGTTTCTGGGGGGATGGGACTGAAGCTTTCTTT,CASSFWGDGTEAFF
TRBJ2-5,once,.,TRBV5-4,TGTGCCAGCAGCCAAGACACGAGGGAGACCCAGTACTTC,CASSQDTRETQYF
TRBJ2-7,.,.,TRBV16,TGTGCCAGCAGCCAATCGGGCAGGGTGGTCGGCGAGCAGTACTTC,CASSQSGRVVGEQYF
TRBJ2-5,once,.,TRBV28,TGTGCCAGCAGGTCTGGACAGCCACAAGAGACCCAGTACTTC,CASRSGQPQETQYF
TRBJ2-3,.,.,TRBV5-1,TGCGCCAGCAGCTTGCCCAGGGCCGGCACAGATACGCAGTATTTT,CASSLPRAGTDTQYF
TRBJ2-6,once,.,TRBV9,TGTGCCAGCAGCGTATCGGCTGGGCAGGGCCTTTCTGGGGCCAACGTCCTGACTTTC,CASSVSAGQGLSGANVLTF
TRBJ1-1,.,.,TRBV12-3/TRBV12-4,TGTGCCAGCAGTTCCCAGTCGAACACTGAAGCTTTCTTT,CASSSQSNTEAFF